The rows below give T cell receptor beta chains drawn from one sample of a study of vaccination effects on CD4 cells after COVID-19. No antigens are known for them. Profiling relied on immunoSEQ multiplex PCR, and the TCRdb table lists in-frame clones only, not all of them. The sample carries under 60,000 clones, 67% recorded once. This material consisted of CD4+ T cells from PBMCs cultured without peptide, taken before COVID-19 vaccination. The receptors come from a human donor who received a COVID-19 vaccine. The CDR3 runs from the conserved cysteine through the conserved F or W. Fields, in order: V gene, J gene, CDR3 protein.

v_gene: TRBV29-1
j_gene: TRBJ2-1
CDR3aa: CSVAPTSGSLNEQFF

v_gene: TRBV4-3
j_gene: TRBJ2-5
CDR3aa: CASSQLAGGLQETQYF

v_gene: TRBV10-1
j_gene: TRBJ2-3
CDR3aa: CASSRSYGTQYF

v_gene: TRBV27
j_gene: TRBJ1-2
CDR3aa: CASSPTGGPSLFSNYGYTF

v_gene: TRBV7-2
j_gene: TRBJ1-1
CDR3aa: CASRRLWGRVDTEAFF

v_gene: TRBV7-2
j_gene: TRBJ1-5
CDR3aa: CASSLGVFGPNQPQHF

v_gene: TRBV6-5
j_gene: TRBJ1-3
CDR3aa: CASRGQAYSGNTIYF

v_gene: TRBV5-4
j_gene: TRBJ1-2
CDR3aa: CASSPGTGYGYTF

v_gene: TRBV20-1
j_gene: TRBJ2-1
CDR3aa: CSASQSSYNEQFF

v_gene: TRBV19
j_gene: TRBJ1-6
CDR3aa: CAVGTGQGSSPLHF

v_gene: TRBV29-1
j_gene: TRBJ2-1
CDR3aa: CSATAGPSYNEQFF

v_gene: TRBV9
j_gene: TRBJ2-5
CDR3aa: CASSVGVAEETQYF

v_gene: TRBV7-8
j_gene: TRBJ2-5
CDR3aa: CASSPGWLTIETQYF

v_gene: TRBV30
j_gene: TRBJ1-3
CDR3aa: CAWKVSGNTIYF

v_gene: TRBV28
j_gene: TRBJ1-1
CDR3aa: CASRTPREAFF

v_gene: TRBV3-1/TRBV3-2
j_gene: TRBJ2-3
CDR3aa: CASSHLWGTSGRFTDTQYF

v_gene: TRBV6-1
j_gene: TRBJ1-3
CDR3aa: CASSEVGRALSGNTIYF

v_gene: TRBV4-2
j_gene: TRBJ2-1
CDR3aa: CASSPEKGRRGPNNEQFF

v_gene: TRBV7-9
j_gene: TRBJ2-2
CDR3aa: CASSPPGQAFTGELFF

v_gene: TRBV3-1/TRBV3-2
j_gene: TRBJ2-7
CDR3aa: CASSRQTRNYEQYF

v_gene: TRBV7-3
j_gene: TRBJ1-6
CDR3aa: CASSLGRSNSPLHF

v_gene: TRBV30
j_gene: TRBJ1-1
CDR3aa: CAWTNGLNTEAFF

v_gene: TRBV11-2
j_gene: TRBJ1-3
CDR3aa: CASSLQGNTIYF

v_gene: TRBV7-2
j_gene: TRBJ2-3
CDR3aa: CASSTSGSTDTQYF

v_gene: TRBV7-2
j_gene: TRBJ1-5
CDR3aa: CASSLGGAYQPQHF

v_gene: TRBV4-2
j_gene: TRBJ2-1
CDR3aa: CASSQDRLARNEQFF

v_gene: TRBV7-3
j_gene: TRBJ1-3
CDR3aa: CASSPPDSYSGNTIYF

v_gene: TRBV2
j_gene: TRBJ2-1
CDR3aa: CASSRLAGYNEQFF

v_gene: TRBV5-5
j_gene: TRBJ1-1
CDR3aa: CASSDDRVGIEAFF

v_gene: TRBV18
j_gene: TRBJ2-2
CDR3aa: CASSPSGELFF

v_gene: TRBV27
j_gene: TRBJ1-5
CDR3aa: CASSSEGTASNQPQHF

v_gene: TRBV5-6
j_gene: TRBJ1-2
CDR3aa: CASSLAGGGGYTF

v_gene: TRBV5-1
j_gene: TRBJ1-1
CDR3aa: CASSPGPGTEAFF

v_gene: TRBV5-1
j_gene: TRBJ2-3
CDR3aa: CASSLYTSGNTQYF

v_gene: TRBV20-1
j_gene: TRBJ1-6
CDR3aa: CSASPQSSYNSPLHF

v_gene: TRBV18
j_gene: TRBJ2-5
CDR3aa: CASSPGVQETQYF

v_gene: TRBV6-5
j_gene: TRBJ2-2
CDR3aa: CASRLSRNTGELFF

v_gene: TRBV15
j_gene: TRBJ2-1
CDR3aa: CATSRGLAGSYNEQFF

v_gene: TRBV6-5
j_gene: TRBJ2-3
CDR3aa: CASSRQASTDTQYF

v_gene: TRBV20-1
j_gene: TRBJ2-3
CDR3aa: CSVNTDTQYF

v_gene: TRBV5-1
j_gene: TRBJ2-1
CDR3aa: CASSPGTPRTDEQFF

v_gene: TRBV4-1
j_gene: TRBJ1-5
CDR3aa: CASSQDPQGAGNQPQHF

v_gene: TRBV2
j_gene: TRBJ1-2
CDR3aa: CASRSDSKRGGYTF

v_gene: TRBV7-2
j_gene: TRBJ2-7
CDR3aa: CASSFTGTDYEQYF

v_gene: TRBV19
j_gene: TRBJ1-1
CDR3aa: CASSPVRDTEAFF

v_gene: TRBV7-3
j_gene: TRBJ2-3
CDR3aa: CASSQPGGQADTQYF

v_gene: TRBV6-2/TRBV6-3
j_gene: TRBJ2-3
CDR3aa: CASSWGQGIADTQYF

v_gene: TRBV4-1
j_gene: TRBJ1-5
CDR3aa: CASSQVGGTDYQPQHF

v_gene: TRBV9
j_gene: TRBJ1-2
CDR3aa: CASSGGPTGHTF

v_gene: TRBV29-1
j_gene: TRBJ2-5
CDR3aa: CSVEKTSGGPRRETQYF

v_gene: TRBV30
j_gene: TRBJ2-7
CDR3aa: CAWRNSGGYEQYF

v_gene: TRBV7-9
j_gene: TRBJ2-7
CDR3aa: CASSLEFGQGDYEQYF

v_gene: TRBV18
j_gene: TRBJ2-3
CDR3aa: CASSPADTQYF